These 22 T cell receptor beta chains were sequenced from one sample in a study of T cell responses to AZD1222 COVID-19 vaccine. Profiling relied on immunoSEQ multiplex PCR, and the TCRdb table lists in-frame clones only, not all of them. The repertoire holds roughly 150,000 clones, with roughly nine tenths as singletons. The input for sequencing was peripheral blood, taken 28 days after the second AZD1222 dose. The receptors derive from an adult who received the AZD1222 COVID-19 vaccine.

This clone was found once. The chain couples TRBV3-1 (or the pseudogene TRBV3-2) to TRBJ2-7, with 11 bases lining up with TRBD2. V shed 4 bases and J 7 bases; nucleotides not matched to a gene: 9. CDR1 and CDR2 from the germline V gene are LGHDT and YNNKEL (reference sequence). The CDR3 is made up of 15 amino acids. CDR3 in DNA: TGTGCCAGCAGCCTAATAGCGGGAGGGCCCGGTGAGCAGTACTTC. It specifies CASSLIAGGPGEQYF.

The chain recombines TRBV19 with TRBJ2-7; D tentatively reads TRBD1 or TRBD2 (5 bases each). Per germline, CDR1 LNHDA and CDR2 SQIVND (reference sequence). The CDR3 sequence is 15 residues long. The ends were cut back, 3 bases at V and 9 bases at J, with 21 bases in the middle. This chain's CDR3 is CASSMGEGPRAWQYF. The CDR3 DNA reads TGTGCCAGTAGTATGGGAGAGGGACCTCGGGCATGGCAGTACTTC. Together with reference TRBV19 and TRBJ2-7, the CDR3 gives the full variable domain: DGGITQSPKYLFRKEGQNVTLSCEQNLNHDAMYWYRQDPGQGLRLIYYSQIVNDFQKGDIAEGYSVSREKKESFPLTVTSAQKNPTAFYLCASSMGEGPRAWQYFGPGTRLTVT.

The genes are TRBV24-1 and TRBJ1-1; no clear D gene. CDR1 KGHDR and CDR2 SFDVKD come from the germline V gene. The CDR3 has 11 residues. V lost 4 bases to trimming and J lost 7 bases, with 6 bases between them. CDR3 sequence: CATSERDEAFF. The CDR3 DNA follows: TGTGCCACCAGTGAGCGGGATGAAGCTTTCTTT.

The V call is TRBV30, the J call TRBJ2-6; D might be TRBD1 (6 bases). The CDR3 spans 16 residues. Germline values: CDR1 GTSNPN, CDR2 SVGIG (reference sequence). With 0 bases removed from V and 0 bases from J, the gap between germline ends came to 9 bases. The CDR3: CAWSVLGGSGANVLTF. DNA for the CDR3: TGTGCCTGGAGTGTACTAGGGGGCTCTGGGGCCAACGTCCTGACTTTC.

The V call is TRBV5-4, the J call TRBJ2-1; 11 nucleotides align to TRBD2. J gave up 8 bases and V 4 bases, and 14 bases lay outside the gene matches. This CDR3 spans 17 amino acids. Germline V gives CDR1 SGHNT, CDR2 YYREEE (reference sequence). For the CDR3, the DNA is TGTGCCAGCAGCATCGACTCTAGCGGGAGGAGCCCCCATGAGCAGTTCTTC. Translating it yields CASSIDSSGRSPHEQFF. The full variable domain, rest sourced from reference TRBV5-4 and TRBJ2-1, is ETGVTQSPTHLIKTRGQQVTLRCSSQSGHNTVSWYQQALGQGPQFIFQYYREEENGRGNFPPRFSGLQFPNYSSELNVNALELDDSALYLCASSIDSSGRSPHEQFFGPGTRLTVL.

This clone was observed a few times. The rearrangement joins TRBV6-1 to TRBJ1-1, with 7 nucleotides matching TRBD1. The CDR3 contains 15 residues. With 1 base clipped from V and 3 bases from J, the junction kept 5 bases outside the gene matches. Germline assignment: CDR1 MNHNS and CDR2 SASEGT. CDR3 amino acids: CASSEEGTAHTEAFF. CDR3 bases: TGTGCCAGCAGTGAAGAAGGGACAGCACACACTGAAGCTTTCTTT.

This clone was observed a single time. The chain couples TRBV7-2 to TRBJ1-1; D might be TRBD1 (5 bases). With 5 bases removed from V and 0 bases from J, the gap between germline ends came to 19 bases. The CDR3 has 17 residues. The germline CDR1 and CDR2 sequences are SGHTA and FQGNSA. CDR3 nucleotides: TGTGCCAGCAGCCATAAAGTCTGGGGCGGTATGAACACTGAAGCTTTCTTT. This translates into CASSHKVWGGMNTEAFF.

The J gene is TRBJ2-1, the V gene TRBV7-3; 8 bases match TRBD1. V dropped 5 bases and J dropped 8; count of bases not matched to a gene: 11. The CDR3 has 15 amino acids. Germline V CDR1 and CDR2: SGHTA, FQGTGA. CDR3 protein: CASSPNPTGVDEQFF. The CDR3 DNA follows: TGTGCCAGCAGCCCGAACCCGACAGGGGTCGATGAGCAGTTCTTC.

V and J are TRBV6-5 and TRBJ1-4, with D perhaps TRBD1 (6 bases). The CDR3 sequence is 15 residues long. The V end lost 6 bases, the J end lost 8 bases, and 19 bases lay between the germline ends. The germline CDR1 and CDR2 sequences are MNHEY and SVGAGI. The CDR3 spells CASSRSPTGTEKLFF. The CDR3 DNA reads as TGTGCCAGCAGCCGATCTCCCACAGGGACCGAAAAACTGTTTTTT.

This sequence joins TRBV5-1 and TRBJ2-5; D is possibly TRBD1 or TRBD2 (5 bases each). Per the germline V gene, CDR1 is SGHRS and CDR2 is YFSETQ. V gave up 0 bases and J gave up 5 bases, with 20 bases separating them. This CDR3 spans 17 amino acids. CDR3 in DNA: TGCGCCAGCAGCTTGGGTCTAGGGACGGAGACGTGGGAGACCCAGTACTTC. This encodes CASSLGLGTETWETQYF.

The chain recombines TRBV7-2 with TRBJ1-2; D is uncertain. Germline-derived CDR1 and CDR2 are SGHTA and FQGNSA. The CDR3 contains 15 residues. Trimming removed 1 base from V and 8 bases from J, with 17 bases in between. CDR3 protein: CASSLDQVQKTGYTF. In DNA, the CDR3 is TGTGCCAGCAGCTTAGATCAGGTTCAAAAGACGGGCTACACCTTC.

The chain recombines TRBV7-2 with TRBJ1-5; TRBD1 matches 7 bases. Trimming at V came to 5 bases and at J to 0 bases, leaving 4 bases not matched to a gene. This CDR3 is built from 15 residues. Germline loops: CDR1 SGHTA, CDR2 FQGNSA. In DNA, the CDR3 is TGTGCCAGCAGCCCTACAGGGGATAGCAATCAGCCCCAGCATTTT. This gives the protein CASSPTGDSNQPQHF.

In this sample, this clone turned up once. This sequence joins TRBV3-1 (or the pseudogene TRBV3-2) and TRBJ1-1; no clear D gene. This CDR3 spans 15 amino acids. V was pared by 5 bases and J by 0 bases, with 13 bases between. Germline V lookup: CDR1 LGHDT, CDR2 YNNKEL (reference sequence). CDR3 loop: CASSSHVGMNTEAFF. Here the CDR3 DNA reads TGTGCCAGCAGCTCACACGTCGGGATGAACACTGAAGCTTTCTTT.

CDR3 sequence reads: CASSEEWVSLSYGYTF. The CDR3 DNA reads TGTGCCAGCAGTGAAGAATGGGTCAGCCTCTCCTATGGCTACACCTTC. This chain connects TRBV6-1 to TRBJ1-2; D uncertain. CDR1 is MNHNS and CDR2 is SASEGT in the germline V gene. There are 16 residues in the CDR3. V dropped 1 base and J dropped 4 bases, with 16 bases sitting between them.

The table lists this clone with many counts. The chain couples TRBV19 to TRBJ1-6; TRBD1 might be the D (5 bases). V shed 6 bases and J shed 7 bases, with 10 bases lying between them. Germline CDR1 is LNHDA and CDR2 is SQIVND (reference sequence). The CDR3 extends over 13 amino acids. The CDR3 protein is CASSGTENSPLHF. CDR3 DNA sequence: TGTGCCAGTAGCGGGACCGAGAATTCACCCCTCCACTTT.

The chain has TRBV6-6 and TRBJ2-5; 13 bases agree with TRBD2. The CDR3 is 15 residues long. The germline V gene encodes CDR1 MNHNY and CDR2 SVGAGI (reference sequence). Germline trimming cut 5 bases from V and 5 bases from J; bases unmatched to any gene: 5. The CDR3 DNA reads as TGTGCCAGCAGTCCGGGACTAGCGGGGATGGAGACCCAGTACTTC. It yields the protein CASSPGLAGMETQYF.

The V and J genes are TRBV5-1 and TRBJ1-2, with 7 nucleotides matching TRBD1. Germline CDR1 and CDR2: SGHRS and YFSETQ. This CDR3 contains 14 residues. After removal of 0 bases from V and 8 bases from J, the junction contained 7 bases not matched to a gene. CDR3: CASSLADRVGGYTF. Here the CDR3 DNA reads TGCGCCAGCAGCTTGGCCGACAGGGTCGGCGGCTACACCTTC.

V and J are TRBV6-5 and TRBJ2-7, with 7 bases that match TRBD1. The trim removed 5 bases at V and 1 base at J, leaving 5 bases unmatched. Germline CDR1 MNHEY, CDR2 SVGAGI. The CDR3 totals 14 residues. CDR3 nucleotides: TGTGCCAGCAGTCCAAACAGGGGATCCTACGAGCAGTACTTC. This codes for CASSPNRGSYEQYF.

The V gene is TRBV6-5, the J gene TRBJ2-7; D possibly corresponds to TRBD2 (7 bases). Trimming took off 6 bases at V and 3 bases at J, with 15 bases between the two ends. CDR3 length: 14 amino acids. Per the germline V gene, CDR1 is MNHEY and CDR2 is SVGAGI. CDR3 loop: CASRGRGRDYEQYF. CDR3 DNA: TGTGCCAGCAGGGGGCGGGGGCGAGACTACGAGCAGTACTTC.

Only one count was recorded for this clone. The rearrangement joins TRBV25-1 to TRBJ2-3, with 8 bases aligning to TRBD2. Germline V gene data show CDR1 as MGHDK and CDR2 as SYGVNS. The CDR3 loop spans 17 amino acids. V shed 4 bases and J 5 bases; nucleotides not matched to a gene: 14. CDR3 DNA: TGTGCCAGCAGTGGGTCGCCTAGCGGGCCCGACGGAGATACGCAGTATTTT. Translation gives CASSGSPSGPDGDTQYF.

This chain joins TRBV7-3 and TRBJ1-2; D is uncertain. The CDR3 is 11 amino acids. Germline CDR1 reads SGHTA; CDR2 reads FQGTGA. Trimming stripped 5 bases from V and 12 bases from J, with 13 bases between. CDR3 protein: CASSLRLIHTF. The CDR3 region has the DNA TGTGCCAGCAGCCTCCGTCTCATCCACACCTTC.

Only one count was recorded for this clone. The chain employs TRBV6-1 and TRBJ2-1, with 7 bases matching TRBD2. The trim removed 1 base at V and 2 bases at J, leaving 5 bases unmatched. Germline loops: CDR1 MNHNS, CDR2 SASEGT. The CDR3 length is 16 residues. The CDR3 DNA is TGTGCCAGCAGTGAAGGGGGCGGGAGACCCTACAATGAGCAGTTCTTC. This codes for CASSEGGGRPYNEQFF.